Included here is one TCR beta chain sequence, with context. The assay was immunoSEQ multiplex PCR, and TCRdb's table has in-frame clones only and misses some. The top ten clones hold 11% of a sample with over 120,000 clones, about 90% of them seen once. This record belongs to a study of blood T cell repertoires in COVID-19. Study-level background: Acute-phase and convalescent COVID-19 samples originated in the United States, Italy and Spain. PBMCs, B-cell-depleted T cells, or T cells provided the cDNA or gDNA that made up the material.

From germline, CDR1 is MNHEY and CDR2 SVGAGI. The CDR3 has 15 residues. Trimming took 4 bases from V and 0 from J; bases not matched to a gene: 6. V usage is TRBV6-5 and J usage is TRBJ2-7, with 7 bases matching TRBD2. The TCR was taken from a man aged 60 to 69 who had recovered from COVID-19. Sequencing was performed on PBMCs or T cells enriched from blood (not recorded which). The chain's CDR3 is CASSSPSGGSYEQYF. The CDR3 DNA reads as TGTGCCAGCAGTTCCCCTAGCGGAGGCTCCTACGAGCAGTACTTC.